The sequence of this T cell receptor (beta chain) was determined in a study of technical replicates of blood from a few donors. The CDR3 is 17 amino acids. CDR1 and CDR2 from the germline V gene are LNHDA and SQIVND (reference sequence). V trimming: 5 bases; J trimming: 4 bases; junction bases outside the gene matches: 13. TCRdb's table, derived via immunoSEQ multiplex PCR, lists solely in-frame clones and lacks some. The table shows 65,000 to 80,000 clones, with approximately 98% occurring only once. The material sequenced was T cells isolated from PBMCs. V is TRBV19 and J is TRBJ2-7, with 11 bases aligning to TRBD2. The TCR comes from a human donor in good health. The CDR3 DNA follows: TGTGCCAGTAGTTCTTCTACACTAGCGGGGGCTTCTTACGAGCAGTACTTC. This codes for CASSSSTLAGASYEQYF.